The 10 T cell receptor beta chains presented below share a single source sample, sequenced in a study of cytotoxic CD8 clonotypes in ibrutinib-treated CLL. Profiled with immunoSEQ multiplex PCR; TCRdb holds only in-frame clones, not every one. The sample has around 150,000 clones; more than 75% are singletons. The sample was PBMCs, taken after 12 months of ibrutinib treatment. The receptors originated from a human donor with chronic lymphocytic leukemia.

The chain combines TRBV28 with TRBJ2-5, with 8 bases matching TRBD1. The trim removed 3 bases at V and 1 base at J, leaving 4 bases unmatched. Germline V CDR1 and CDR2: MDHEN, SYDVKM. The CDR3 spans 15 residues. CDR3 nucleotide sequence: TGTGCCAGCAGTTTCGGACAGGGTATCCAAGAGACCCAGTACTTC. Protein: CASSFGQGIQETQYF.

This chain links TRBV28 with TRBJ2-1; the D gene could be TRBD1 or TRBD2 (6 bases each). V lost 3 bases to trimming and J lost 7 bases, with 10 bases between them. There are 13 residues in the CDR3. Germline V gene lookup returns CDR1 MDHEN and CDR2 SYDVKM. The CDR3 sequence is CASSFQGRNEQFF. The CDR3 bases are TGTGCCAGCAGTTTTCAGGGGAGGAATGAGCAGTTCTTC. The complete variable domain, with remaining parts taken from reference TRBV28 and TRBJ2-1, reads DVKVTQSSRYLVKRTGEKVFLECVQDMDHENMFWYRQDPGLGLRLIYFSYDVKMKEKGDIPEGYSVSREKKERFSLILESASTNQTSMYLCASSFQGRNEQFFGPGTRLTVL.

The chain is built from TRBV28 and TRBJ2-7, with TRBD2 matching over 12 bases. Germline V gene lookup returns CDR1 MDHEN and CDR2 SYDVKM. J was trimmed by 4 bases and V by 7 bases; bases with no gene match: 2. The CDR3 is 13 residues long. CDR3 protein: CASTTSGGYEQYF. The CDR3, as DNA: TGTGCCAGCACGACTAGCGGGGGTTACGAGCAGTACTTC.

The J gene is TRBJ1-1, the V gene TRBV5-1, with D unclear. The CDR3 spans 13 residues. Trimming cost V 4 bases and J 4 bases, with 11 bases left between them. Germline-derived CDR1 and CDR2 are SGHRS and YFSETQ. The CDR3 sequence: CASSPREFTEAFF. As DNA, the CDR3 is TGCGCCAGCAGCCCAAGGGAATTCACTGAAGCTTTCTTT.

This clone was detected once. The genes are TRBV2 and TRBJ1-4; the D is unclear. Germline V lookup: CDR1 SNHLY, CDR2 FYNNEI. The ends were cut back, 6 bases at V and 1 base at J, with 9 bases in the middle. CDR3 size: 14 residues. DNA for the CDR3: TGTGCCAGCAGAAGGATGCAAACTAATGAAAAACTGTTTTTT. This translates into CASRRMQTNEKLFF.

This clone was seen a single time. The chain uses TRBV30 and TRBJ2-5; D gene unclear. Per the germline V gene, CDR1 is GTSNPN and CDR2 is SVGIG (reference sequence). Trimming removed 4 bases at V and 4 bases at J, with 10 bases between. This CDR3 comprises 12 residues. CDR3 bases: TGTGCCTGGAACACCGGCGGAGAGACCCAGTACTTC. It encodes CAWNTGGETQYF.

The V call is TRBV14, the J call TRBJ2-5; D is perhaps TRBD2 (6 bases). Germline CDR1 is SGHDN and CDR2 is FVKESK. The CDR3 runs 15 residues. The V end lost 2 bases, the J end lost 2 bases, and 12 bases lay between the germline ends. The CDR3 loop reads CASSQRGAIQETQYF. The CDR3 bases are TGTGCCAGCAGCCAACGCGGGGCGATACAAGAGACCCAGTACTTC.

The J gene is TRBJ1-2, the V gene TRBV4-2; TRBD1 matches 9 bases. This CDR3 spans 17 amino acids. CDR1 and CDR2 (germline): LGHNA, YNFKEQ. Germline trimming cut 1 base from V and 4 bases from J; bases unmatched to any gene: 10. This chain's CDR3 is CASSQGKTGGASYGYTF. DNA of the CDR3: TGTGCCAGCAGCCAAGGAAAAACAGGGGGCGCGAGCTATGGCTACACCTTC.

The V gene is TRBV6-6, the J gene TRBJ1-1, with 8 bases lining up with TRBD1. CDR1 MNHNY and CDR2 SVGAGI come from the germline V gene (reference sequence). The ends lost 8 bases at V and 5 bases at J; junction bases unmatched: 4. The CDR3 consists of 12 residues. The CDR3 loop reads CASDRGTTEAFF. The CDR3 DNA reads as TGTGCCAGCGACAGGGGAACTACTGAAGCTTTCTTT.

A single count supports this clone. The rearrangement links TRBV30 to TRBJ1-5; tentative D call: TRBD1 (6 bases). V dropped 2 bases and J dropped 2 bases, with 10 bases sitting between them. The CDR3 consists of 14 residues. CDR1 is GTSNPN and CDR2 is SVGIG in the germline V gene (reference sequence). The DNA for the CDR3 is TGTGCCTGGAGTAGAGGGGGAGGCAATCAGCCCCAGCATTTT. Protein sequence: CAWSRGGGNQPQHF.